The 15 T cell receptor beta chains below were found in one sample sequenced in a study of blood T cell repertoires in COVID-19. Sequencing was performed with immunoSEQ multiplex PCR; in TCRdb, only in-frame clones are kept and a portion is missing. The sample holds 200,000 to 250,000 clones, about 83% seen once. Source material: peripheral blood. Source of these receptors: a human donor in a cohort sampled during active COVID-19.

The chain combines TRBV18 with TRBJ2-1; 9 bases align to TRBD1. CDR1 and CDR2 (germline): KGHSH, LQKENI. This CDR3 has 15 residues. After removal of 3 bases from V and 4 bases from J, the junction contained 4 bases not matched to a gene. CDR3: CASSPGQGVYNEQFF. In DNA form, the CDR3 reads TGTGCCAGCTCACCGGGACAGGGAGTTTACAATGAGCAGTTCTTC.

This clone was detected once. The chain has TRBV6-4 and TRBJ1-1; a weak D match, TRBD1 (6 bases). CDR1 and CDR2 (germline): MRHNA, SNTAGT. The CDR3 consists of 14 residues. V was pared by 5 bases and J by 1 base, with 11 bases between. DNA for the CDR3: TGTGCCAGCAGTCCGGGACACCAGAACACTGAAGCTTTCTTT. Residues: CASSPGHQNTEAFF.

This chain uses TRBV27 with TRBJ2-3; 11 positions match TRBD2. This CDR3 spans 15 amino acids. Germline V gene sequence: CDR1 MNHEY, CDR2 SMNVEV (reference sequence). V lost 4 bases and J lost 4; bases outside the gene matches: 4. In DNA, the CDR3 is TGTGCCAGCAGTTCACTAGCGGGAGACCCAGATACGCAGTATTTT. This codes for CASSSLAGDPDTQYF.

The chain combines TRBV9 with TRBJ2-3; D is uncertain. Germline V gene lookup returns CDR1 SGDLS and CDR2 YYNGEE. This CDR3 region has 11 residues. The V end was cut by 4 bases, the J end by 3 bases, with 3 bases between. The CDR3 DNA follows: TGTGCCAGCAGCCTGACAGATACGCAGTATTTT. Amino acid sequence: CASSLTDTQYF. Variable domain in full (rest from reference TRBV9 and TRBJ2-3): DSGVTQTPKHLITATGQRVTLRCSPRSGDLSVYWYQQSLDQGLQFLIQYYNGEERAKGNILERFSAQQFPDLHSELNLSSLELGDSALYFCASSLTDTQYFGPGTRLTVL.

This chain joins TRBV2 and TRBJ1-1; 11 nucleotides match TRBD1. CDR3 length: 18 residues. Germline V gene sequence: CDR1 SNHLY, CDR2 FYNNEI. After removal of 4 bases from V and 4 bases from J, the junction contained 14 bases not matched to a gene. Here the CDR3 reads CASSVLGDRGAPGTEAFF. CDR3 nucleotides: TGTGCCAGCAGTGTACTCGGGGACAGGGGGGCTCCCGGCACTGAAGCTTTCTTT.

The CDR3 nucleotides read TGTGCCAGCAGCCAACCTAGCGGGGGGTTCTCAGATACGCAGTATTTT. This encodes CASSQPSGGFSDTQYF. The V gene is TRBV3-1 (or the pseudogene TRBV3-2), the J gene TRBJ2-3; TRBD2 agrees at 11 bases. The CDR3 is 16 residues long. V was clipped by 2 bases and J by 4 bases; unmatched bases: 5. Germline CDR1 is LGHDT and CDR2 is YNNKEL (reference sequence).

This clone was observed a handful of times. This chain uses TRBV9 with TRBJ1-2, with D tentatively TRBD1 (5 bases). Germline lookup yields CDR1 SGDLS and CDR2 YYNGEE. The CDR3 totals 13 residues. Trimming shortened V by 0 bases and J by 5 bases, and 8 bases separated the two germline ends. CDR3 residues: CASSVATGYGYTF. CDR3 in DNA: TGTGCCAGCAGCGTAGCAACAGGATATGGCTACACCTTC.

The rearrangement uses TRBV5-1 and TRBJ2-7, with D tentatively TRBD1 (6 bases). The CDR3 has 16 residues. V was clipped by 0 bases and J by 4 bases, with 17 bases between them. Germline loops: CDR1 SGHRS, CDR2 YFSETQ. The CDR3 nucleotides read TGCGCCAGCAGCTTGGAAGGGCGAGGGGGTCTGTACGAGCAGTACTTC. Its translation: CASSLEGRGGLYEQYF.

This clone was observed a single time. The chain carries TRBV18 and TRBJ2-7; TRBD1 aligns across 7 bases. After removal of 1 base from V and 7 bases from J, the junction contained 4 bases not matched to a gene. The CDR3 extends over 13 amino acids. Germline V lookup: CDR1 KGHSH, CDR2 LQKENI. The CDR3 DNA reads TGTGCCAGCTCACCACTAACAGGGGTTGAGCAGTACTTC. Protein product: CASSPLTGVEQYF.

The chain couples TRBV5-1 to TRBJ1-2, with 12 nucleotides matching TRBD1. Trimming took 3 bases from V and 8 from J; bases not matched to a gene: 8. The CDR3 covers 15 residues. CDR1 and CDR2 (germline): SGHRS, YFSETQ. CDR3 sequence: CASSWQGQGARGYTF. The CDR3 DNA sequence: TGCGCCAGCAGCTGGCAGGGACAGGGGGCGAGAGGCTACACCTTC.

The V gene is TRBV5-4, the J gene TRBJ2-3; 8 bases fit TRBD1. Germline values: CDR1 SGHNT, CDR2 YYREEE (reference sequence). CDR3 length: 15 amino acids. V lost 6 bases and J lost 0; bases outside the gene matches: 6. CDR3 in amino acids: CASTRRTGSTDTQYF. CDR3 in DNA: TGTGCCAGCACCCGAAGGACAGGGAGCACAGATACGCAGTATTTT.

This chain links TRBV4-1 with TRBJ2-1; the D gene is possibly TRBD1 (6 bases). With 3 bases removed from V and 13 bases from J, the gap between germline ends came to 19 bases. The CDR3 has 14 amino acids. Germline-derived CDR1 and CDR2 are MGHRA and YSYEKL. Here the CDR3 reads CASSHSGQGQEQFF. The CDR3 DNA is TGCGCCAGCAGCCATTCCGGGCAGGGGCAGGAACAGTTCTTC.

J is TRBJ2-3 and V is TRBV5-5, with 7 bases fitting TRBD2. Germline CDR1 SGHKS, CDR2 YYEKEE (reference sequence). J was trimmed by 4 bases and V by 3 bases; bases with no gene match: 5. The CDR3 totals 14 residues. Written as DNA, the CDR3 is TGTGCCAGCAGCTGGGGCGGGGGTCCAGATACGCAGTATTTT. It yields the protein CASSWGGGPDTQYF.

CDR3 sequence reads: CATAGGSGNTIYF. CDR3 coding DNA: TGTGCCACGGCCGGGGGCTCTGGAAACACCATATATTTT. V is TRBV11-2 and J is TRBJ1-3, with a tentative D call TRBD1 (5 bases). CDR1 and CDR2 (germline): SGHAT, FQNNGV. Trimming pared 10 bases from V and 0 bases from J, leaving 10 bases between. This CDR3 spans 13 amino acids.

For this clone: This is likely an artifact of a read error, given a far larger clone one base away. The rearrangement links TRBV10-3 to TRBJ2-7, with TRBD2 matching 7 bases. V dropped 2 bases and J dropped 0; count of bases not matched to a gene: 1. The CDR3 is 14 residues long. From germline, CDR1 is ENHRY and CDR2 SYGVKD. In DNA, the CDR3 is TGTGCCATCAGTGAGGGGGGGGGCTCCTACGAGCAGTACTTC. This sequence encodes CAISEGGGSYEQYF.